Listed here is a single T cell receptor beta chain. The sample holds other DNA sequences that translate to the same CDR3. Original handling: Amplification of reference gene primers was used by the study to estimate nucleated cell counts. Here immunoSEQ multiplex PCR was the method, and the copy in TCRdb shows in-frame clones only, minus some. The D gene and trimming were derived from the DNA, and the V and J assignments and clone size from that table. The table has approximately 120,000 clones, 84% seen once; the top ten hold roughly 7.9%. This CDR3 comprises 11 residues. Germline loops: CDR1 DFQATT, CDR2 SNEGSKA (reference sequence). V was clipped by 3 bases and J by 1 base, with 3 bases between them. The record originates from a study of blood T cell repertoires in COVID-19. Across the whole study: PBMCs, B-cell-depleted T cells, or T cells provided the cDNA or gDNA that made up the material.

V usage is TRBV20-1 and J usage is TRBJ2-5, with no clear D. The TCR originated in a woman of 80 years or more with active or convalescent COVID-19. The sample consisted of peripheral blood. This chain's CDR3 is CSASSQETQYF. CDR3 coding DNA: TGCAGTGCTAGCTCCCAAGAGACCCAGTACTTC.